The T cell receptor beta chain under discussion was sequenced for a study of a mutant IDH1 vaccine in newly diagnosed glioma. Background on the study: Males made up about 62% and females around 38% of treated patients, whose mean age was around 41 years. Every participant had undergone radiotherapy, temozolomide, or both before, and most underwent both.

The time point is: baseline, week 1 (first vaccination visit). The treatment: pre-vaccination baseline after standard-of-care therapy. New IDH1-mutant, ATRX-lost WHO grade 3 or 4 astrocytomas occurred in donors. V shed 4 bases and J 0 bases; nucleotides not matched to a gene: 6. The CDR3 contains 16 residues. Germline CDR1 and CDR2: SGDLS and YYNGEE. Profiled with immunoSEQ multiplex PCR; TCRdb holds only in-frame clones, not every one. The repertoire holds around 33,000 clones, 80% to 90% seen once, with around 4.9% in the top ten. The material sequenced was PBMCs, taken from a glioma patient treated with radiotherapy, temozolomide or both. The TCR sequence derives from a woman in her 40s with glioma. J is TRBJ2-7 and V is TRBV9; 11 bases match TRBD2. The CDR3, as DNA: TGTGCCAGCAGCCCCCGACTAGCGGGGAGCTCCTACGAGCAGTACTTC. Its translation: CASSPRLAGSSYEQYF.